This section outlines one T cell receptor beta chain sequence together with its context. The antigen is unknown. The healthy adult donors were HIV-negative and reported no recent acute infections or vaccinations. Donors, without exception, were Caucasian adults residing in Nashville, Tennessee. Germline-derived CDR1 and CDR2 are MNHEY and SVGAGI. The CDR3 sequence is 15 residues long. Trimming stripped 6 bases from V and 2 bases from J, with 14 bases between. The source of the sample is a study of shared clonotypes between healthy human individuals. Study results and limitations: Naive subsets, compared against memory subsets, generally had larger estimated richness values.

Measured with immunoSEQ multiplex PCR; TCRdb has only the in-frame clones, and not every one. The sample holds around 1.5 million clones; approximately 98% are singletons and the top ten take 0.4% to 0.45%. The sample consisted of naive CD4+ T cells sorted from blood. The subset was: CD45RA+ positively selected. The chain links TRBV6-5 to TRBJ1-3; tentative D call: TRBD1 (6 bases). This receptor was taken from a man aged 25-40 years in good health. In nucleotides, the CDR3 is TGTGCCAGCAGCCAAGGGGGTTGGGCTGGAAACACCATATATTTT. Translation gives CASSQGGWAGNTIYF.